The rows below give T cell receptor beta chains drawn from one sample of a study of shared clonotypes between healthy human individuals. Here immunoSEQ multiplex PCR was the method, and the copy in TCRdb shows in-frame clones only, minus some. Of 2 million to 2.5 million clones listed, over 85% are singletons. Sequences were obtained from naive CD4+ T cells sorted from blood. The receptors originated from a young man in good health. Both conserved end residues are part of each CDR3. A D gene is named only where the DNA matches it firmly. Rows may omit the clone size; those that give it use once, few, many or a size class.

d_call	clone_size	v_call	j_call	cdr3_aa	cdr3_nt
-	-	TRBV5-5	TRBJ2-7	CASSPDQTYEQYF	TGTGCCAGCAGCCCGGACCAAACCTACGAGCAGTACTTC
-	-	TRBV20-1	TRBJ2-7	CSAAAGEQYF	TGCAGTGCCGCCGCGGGCGAGCAGTACTTC
TRBD1	-	TRBV4-1	TRBJ2-6	CASSQVRTGILRGANVLTF	TGCGCCAGCAGCCAAGTGAGGACAGGGATCCTCCGGGGGGCCAACGTCCTGACTTTC
-	-	TRBV5-6	TRBJ1-2	CASSLAETSYGYTF	TGTGCCAGCAGCTTGGCCGAGACCTCCTATGGCTACACCTTC
-	-	TRBV18	TRBJ2-1	CASSPRGSNEQFF	TGTGCCAGCTCACCGAGGGGGAGCAATGAGCAGTTCTTC
TRBD1	-	TRBV18	TRBJ2-1	CASSPRQGAYNEQFF	TGTGCCAGCTCACCACGACAGGGGGCCTACAATGAGCAGTTCTTC
-	once	TRBV4-1	TRBJ2-5	CASSRYASDQETQYF	TGCGCCAGCAGCCGGTACGCTAGCGACCAAGAGACCCAGTACTTC
-	-	TRBV6-1	TRBJ1-5	CASSPSRSSNQPQHF	TGTGCCAGCAGTCCGAGCAGGAGTAGCAATCAGCCCCAGCATTTT
-	-	TRBV2	TRBJ2-3	CASKLVSTDTQYF	TGTGCCAGCAAACTAGTCAGCACAGATACGCAGTATTTT
-	-	TRBV5-4	TRBJ1-1	CASSLGTGQGMNTEAFF	TGTGCCAGCAGCTTGGGGACGGGACAAGGGATGAACACTGAAGCTTTCTTT
-	-	TRBV12-5	TRBJ1-6	CASGLVQAGGSPLHF	TGTGCTAGTGGTTTGGTACAAGCGGGTGGCTCACCCCTCCACTTT
-	-	TRBV28	TRBJ1-6	CASQDRNSPLHF	TGTGCCAGCCAGGACCGAAATTCACCCCTCCACTTT
TRBD2	-	TRBV30	TRBJ2-3	CAWSGLGLAGRTEITDTQYF	TGTGCCTGGAGTGGCCTGGGACTAGCGGGCCGTACCGAGATCACAGATACGCAGTATTTT
TRBD1	few	TRBV6-1	TRBJ2-2	CASGRTGAGGELFF	TGTGCCAGCGGTCGGACAGGGGCTGGCGGGGAGCTGTTTTTT
-	few	TRBV5-1	TRBJ2-2	CASTQATTNTGELFF	TGCGCCAGCACGCAGGCTACTACAAACACCGGGGAGCTGTTTTTT
-	-	TRBV30	TRBJ1-1	CAWSVVWDRGPEAFF	TGTGCCTGGAGTGTAGTGTGGGATAGGGGACCTGAAGCTTTCTTT
-	-	TRBV6-6	TRBJ2-7	CASSYSGSYYEQYF	TGTGCCAGCAGTTACTCTGGCTCTTACTACGAGCAGTACTTC
-	-	TRBV6-6	TRBJ1-1	CASSDRQTMNTEAFF	TGTGCCAGCAGTGACCGACAGACCATGAACACTGAAGCTTTCTTT
-	-	TRBV6-5	TRBJ1-1	CASRGDTEAFF	TGTGCCAGCAGAGGGGACACTGAAGCTTTCTTT
-	-	TRBV28	TRBJ2-7	CASSFDGFYEQYF	TGTGCCAGCAGTTTCGACGGATTCTACGAGCAGTACTTC
-	-	TRBV28	TRBJ1-1	CASSLMTLGPRNTEAFF	TGTGCCAGCAGTTTAATGACCTTGGGACCGAGGAACACTGAAGCTTTCTTT
-	-	TRBV19	TRBJ2-1	CASSVRGYEQFF	TGTGCCAGTAGTGTCAGGGGATATGAGCAGTTCTTC
-	-	TRBV19	TRBJ2-2	CASSRLENTGELFF	TGTGCCAGTAGTCGTCTAGAAAACACCGGGGAGCTGTTTTTT